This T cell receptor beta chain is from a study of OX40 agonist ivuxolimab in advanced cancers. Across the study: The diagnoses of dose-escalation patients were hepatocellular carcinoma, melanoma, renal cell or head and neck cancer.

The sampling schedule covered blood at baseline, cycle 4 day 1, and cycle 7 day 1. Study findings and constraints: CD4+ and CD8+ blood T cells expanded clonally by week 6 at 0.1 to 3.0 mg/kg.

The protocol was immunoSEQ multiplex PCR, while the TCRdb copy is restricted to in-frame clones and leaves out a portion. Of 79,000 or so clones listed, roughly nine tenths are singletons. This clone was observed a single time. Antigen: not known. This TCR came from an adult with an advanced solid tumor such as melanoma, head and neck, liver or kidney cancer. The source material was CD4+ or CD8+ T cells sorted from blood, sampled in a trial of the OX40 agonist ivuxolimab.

DNA of the CDR3: TGTGCCAGCAGTGAGGGTTTAAGACAGGGCTCTGGAAACACCATATATTTT. Protein sequence: CASSEGLRQGSGNTIYF. The J gene is TRBJ1-3, the V gene TRBV6-1; 7 positions agree with TRBD1. The V and J ends lost 3 bases and 0 bases, in that order; junction bases with no gene match: 8. Germline CDR1 reads MNHNS; CDR2 reads SASEGT. CDR3 size: 17 residues.